These T cell receptor beta chains were read from a single sample in a study of blood T cells in healthy people across ages. TCRdb used MiXCR to reprocess the 5' RACE reads, holding one entry per CDR3 protein. Among 1.8 million or so distinct CDR3 sequences listed, about two fifths were seen once. Input material: blood. Receptors were obtained from a human donor in good health. The CDR3 runs from the conserved cysteine through the conserved F or W. A D gene is named only where the DNA matches it firmly. Only part of the rows carry a size: once, few, many, or a class if the clone is expanded.

J	D	size	V	CDR3	DNA
TRBJ1-6	TRBD1	few	TRBV10-3	CAISESGGLESSPLHF	TGTGCCATCAGTGAGTCAGGGGGCCTGGAGAGTTCACCCCTCCACTTT
TRBJ2-3	TRBD2	-	TRBV6-1	CASSVSSGGSYTQYF	TGTGCCAGCAGTGTTTCTAGCGGGGGAAGTTATACGCAGTATTTT
TRBJ2-1	TRBD2	-	TRBV4-2	CASSRKAGGSYNEQFF	TGTGCCAGCAGCCGAAAAGCGGGGGGATCCTACAATGAGCAGTTCTTC
TRBJ1-5	TRBD1	few	TRBV6-2/TRBV6-3	CASRGPGGKGGRGLNQPQHF	TGTGCCAGCAGAGGGCCCGGCGGTAAAGGGGGCAGAGGGTTGAATCAGCCCCAGCATTTT
TRBJ2-1	TRBD1	-	TRBV6-5	CASKYGTGMDEQFF	TGTGCCAGCAAATACGGGACAGGGATGGATGAGCAGTTCTTC
TRBJ2-5	TRBD2	-	TRBV5-1	CASSDPSGDQEAQYF	TGCGCCAGCAGCGACCCTAGCGGGGATCAAGAGGCCCAGTACTTC
TRBJ2-7	-	many	TRBV10-3	CAISESQGSSSYEQYF	TGTGCCATCAGTGAGTCTCAGGGGAGTTCATCCTACGAGCAGTACTTC
TRBJ2-1	-	-	TRBV7-2	CASSLVGGINEQFF	TGTGCCAGCAGCTTAGTAGGGGGAATTAATGAGCAGTTCTTC
TRBJ1-4	TRBD1	few	TRBV6-1	CASMKRGLGNEKLFF	TGTGCCAGCATGAAAAGGGGGCTGGGTAATGAAAAACTGTTTTTT
TRBJ1-2	-	few	TRBV4-2	CASSQPRATNYGYTF	TGTGCCAGCAGCCAACCCAGGGCGACGAACTATGGCTACACCTTC
TRBJ2-4	-	-	TRBV2	CASSPEMSNIQYF	TGTGCCAGCAGCCCTGAAATGAGCAACATTCAGTACTTC
TRBJ1-2	-	few	TRBV12-5	CASGFGPGGDYGYTF	TGTGCTAGTGGTTTCGGTCCCGGCGGGGACTATGGCTACACCTTC
TRBJ2-5	-	-	TRBV3-1	CASSHSFGVVGEETQYF	TGTGCCAGCAGCCATAGCTTTGGGGTAGTGGGGGAAGAGACCCAGTACTTC
TRBJ2-7	-	few	TRBV15	CATSRAPRVKIYEQYF	TGTGCCACCAGCAGAGCGCCCAGGGTTAAGATCTACGAGCAGTACTTC
TRBJ2-7	TRBD2	-	TRBV7-3	CASSLHGTSDEQYF	TGTGCCAGCAGCCTACACGGGACTAGCGACGAGCAGTACTTC
TRBJ2-7	-	few	TRBV7-2	CASSPQGGRNGYEQYF	TGTGCCAGCAGCCCCCAAGGAGGGAGGAACGGCTACGAGCAGTACTTC
TRBJ1-2	-	-	TRBV2	CASNPGRGRGNYGYTF	TGTGCCAGCAACCCGGGACGGGGAAGGGGAAACTATGGCTACACCTTC
TRBJ2-7	TRBD2	-	TRBV6-2/TRBV6-3	CASSPAGLYEQYF	TGTGCCAGCAGCCCAGCGGGGCTCTACGAGCAGTACTTC
TRBJ1-5	-	few	TRBV6-4	CASSDQGGQPQHF	TGTGCCAGCAGTGACCAAGGAGGGCAGCCCCAGCATTTT
TRBJ1-2	TRBD1	-	TRBV5-1	CASSLGGQSLNYGYTF	TGCGCCAGCAGCTTGGGGGGACAGTCCCTTAACTATGGCTACACCTTC
TRBJ2-5	-	-	TRBV7-2	CASSLVAKETQYF	TGTGCCAGCAGCTTGGTAGCGAAAGAGACCCAGTACTTC
TRBJ1-6	-	-	TRBV7-2	CASSSQTGSNSPLHF	TGTGCCAGCAGCTCCCAGACAGGATCGAATTCACCCCTCCACTTT
TRBJ2-5	-	-	TRBV27	CASSPLGWSTQETQYF	TGTGCCAGCAGTCCCCTCGGGTGGAGTACCCAAGAGACCCAGTACTTC
TRBJ2-3	TRBD2	-	TRBV5-1	CASSLVSGGSSSTDTQYF	TGCGCCAGCAGCTTGGTTAGCGGGGGATCTTCTAGCACAGATACGCAGTATTTT
TRBJ2-7	TRBD1	-	TRBV6-2/TRBV6-3	CASSYSMDRGFHEQYF	TGTGCCAGCAGTTACTCTATGGACAGGGGTTTCCACGAGCAGTACTTC
TRBJ2-3	-	-	TRBV7-9	CASSFSPGSGMTDTQYF	TGTGCCAGCAGCTTTAGTCCGGGCTCGGGGATGACAGATACGCAGTATTTT
TRBJ2-1	-	-	TRBV7-3	CASSPGCSGDEQFF	TGTGCCAGCAGCCCAGGGTGCTCGGGCGATGAGCAGTTCTTC
TRBJ1-1	-	-	TRBV29-1	CSVGPGAVNTEAFF	TGCAGCGTTGGTCCTGGGGCGGTGAACACTGAAGCTTTCTTT
TRBJ1-4	-	-	TRBV6-5	CASRGPTREKLFF	TGTGCCAGCAGAGGACCCACGCGGGAAAAACTGTTTTTT
TRBJ2-4	-	-	TRBV15	CATSRGGGRSSVKQYF	TGTGCCACCAGCAGAGGGGGGGGCAGGTCCTCAGTCAAGCAGTACTTC
TRBJ2-3	-	-	TRBV4-1	CASSQVSSSASTDTQYF	TGCGCCAGCAGCCAAGTTTCGTCTAGCGCTAGCACAGATACGCAGTATTTT
TRBJ1-1	-	few	TRBV12-3/TRBV12-4	CASSSVPSTEAFF	TGTGCCAGCAGTTCGGTCCCCTCTACTGAAGCTTTCTTT
TRBJ2-7	-	few	TRBV11-3	CASSVRQGLSYEQYF	TGTGCCAGCAGCGTTCGACAGGGACTCTCCTACGAGCAGTACTTC
TRBJ2-3	TRBD1	-	TRBV5-1	CASSSTGGGSDTQYF	TGCGCCAGCAGCTCGACAGGGGGCGGTTCTGATACGCAGTATTTT
TRBJ1-6	-	few	TRBV20-1	CSARWGRGSPLHF	TGCAGTGCTAGGTGGGGGAGGGGATCACCCCTCCACTTT
TRBJ2-5	-	-	TRBV6-2/TRBV6-3	CASTLDTAGTQYF	TGTGCCAGCACCCTGGACACTGCGGGGACCCAGTACTTC